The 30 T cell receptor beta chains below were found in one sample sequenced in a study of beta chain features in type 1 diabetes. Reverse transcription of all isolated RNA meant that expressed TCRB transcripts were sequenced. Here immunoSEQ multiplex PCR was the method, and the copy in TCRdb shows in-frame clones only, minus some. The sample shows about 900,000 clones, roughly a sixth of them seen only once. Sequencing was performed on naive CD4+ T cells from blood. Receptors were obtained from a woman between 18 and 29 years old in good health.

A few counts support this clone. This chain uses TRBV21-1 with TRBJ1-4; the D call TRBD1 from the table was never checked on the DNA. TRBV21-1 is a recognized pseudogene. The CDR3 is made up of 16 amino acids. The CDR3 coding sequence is TGTGCCAGCAGCTGCCCCGAGACACCAACTAATGAAAAACTGTTTTTT. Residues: CASSCPETPTNEKLFF.

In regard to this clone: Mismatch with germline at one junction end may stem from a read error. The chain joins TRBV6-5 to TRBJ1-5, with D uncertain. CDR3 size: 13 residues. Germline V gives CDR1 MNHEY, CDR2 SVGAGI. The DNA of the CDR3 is TGTGCCAGCAGTAACTCCTGGAGCGGGCCCCAGCATTTT. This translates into CASSNSWSGPQHF.

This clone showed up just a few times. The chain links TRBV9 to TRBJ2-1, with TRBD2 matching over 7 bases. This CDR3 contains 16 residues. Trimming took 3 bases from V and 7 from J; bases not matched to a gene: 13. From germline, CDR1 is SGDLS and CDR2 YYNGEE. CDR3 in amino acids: CASSARDYLWGNEQFF. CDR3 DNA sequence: TGTGCCAGCAGCGCCCGGGACTACCTATGGGGGAATGAGCAGTTCTTC.

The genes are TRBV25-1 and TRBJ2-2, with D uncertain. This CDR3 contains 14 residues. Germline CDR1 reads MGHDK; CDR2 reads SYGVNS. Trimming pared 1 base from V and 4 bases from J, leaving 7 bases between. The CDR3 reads CASSESGATGELFF. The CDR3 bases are TGTGCCAGCAGTGAATCAGGCGCCACCGGGGAGCTGTTTTTT.

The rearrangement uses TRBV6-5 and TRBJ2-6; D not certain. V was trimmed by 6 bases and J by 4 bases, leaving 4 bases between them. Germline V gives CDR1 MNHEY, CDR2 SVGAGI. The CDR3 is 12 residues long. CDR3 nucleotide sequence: TGTGCCAGCAGGGAGGGGGCCAACGTCCTGACTTTC. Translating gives CASREGANVLTF.

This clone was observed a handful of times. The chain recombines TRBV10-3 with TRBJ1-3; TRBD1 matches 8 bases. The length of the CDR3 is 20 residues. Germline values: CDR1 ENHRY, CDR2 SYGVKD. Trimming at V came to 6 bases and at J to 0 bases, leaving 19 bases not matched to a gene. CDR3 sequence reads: CAIRPLGQGLGTTSGNTIYF. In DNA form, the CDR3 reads TGTGCCATCAGACCTTTAGGACAGGGACTTGGGACAACCTCTGGAAACACCATATATTTT.

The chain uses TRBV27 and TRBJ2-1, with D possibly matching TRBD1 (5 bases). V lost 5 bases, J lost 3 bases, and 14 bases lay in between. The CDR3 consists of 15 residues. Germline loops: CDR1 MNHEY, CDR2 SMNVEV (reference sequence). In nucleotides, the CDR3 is TGTGCCAGCAGTCCACGGACAAGTGACTACAATGAGCAGTTCTTC. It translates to CASSPRTSDYNEQFF.

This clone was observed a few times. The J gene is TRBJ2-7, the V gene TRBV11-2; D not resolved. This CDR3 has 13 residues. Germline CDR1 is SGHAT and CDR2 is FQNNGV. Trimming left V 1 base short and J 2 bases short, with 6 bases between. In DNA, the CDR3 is TGTGCCAGCAGCTTAGGACTGACCTACGAGCAGTACTTC. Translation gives CASSLGLTYEQYF.

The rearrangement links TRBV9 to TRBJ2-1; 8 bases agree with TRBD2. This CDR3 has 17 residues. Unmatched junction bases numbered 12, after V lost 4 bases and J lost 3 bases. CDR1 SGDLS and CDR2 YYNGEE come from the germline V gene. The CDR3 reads CASSPQTRTSSYNEQFF. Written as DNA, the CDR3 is TGTGCCAGCAGCCCCCAAACCCGGACTAGCAGCTACAATGAGCAGTTCTTC. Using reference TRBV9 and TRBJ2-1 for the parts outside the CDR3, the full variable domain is DSGVTQTPKHLITATGQRVTLRCSPRSGDLSVYWYQQSLDQGLQFLIQYYNGEERAKGNILERFSAQQFPDLHSELNLSSLELGDSALYFCASSPQTRTSSYNEQFFGPGTRLTVL.

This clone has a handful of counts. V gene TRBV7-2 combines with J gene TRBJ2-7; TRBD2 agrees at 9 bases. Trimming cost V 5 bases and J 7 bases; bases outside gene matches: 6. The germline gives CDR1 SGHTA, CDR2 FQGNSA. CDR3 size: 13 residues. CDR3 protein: CASSATSGLEQYF. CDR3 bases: TGTGCCAGCAGCGCTACTAGCGGGCTTGAGCAGTACTTC.

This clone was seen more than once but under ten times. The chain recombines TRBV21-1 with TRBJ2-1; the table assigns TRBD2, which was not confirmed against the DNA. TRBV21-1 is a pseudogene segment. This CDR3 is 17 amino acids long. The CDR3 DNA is TGTGCCAGCAGCACTGGACTCGAGGAACTATTTTACAATGAGCAGTTCTTC. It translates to CASSTGLEELFYNEQFF.

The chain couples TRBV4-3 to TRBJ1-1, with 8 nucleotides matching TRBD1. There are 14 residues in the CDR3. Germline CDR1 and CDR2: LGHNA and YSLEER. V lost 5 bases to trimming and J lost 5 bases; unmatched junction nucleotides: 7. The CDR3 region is CASSSQGAGTEAFF. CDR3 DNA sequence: TGCGCCAGCAGCTCGCAGGGGGCAGGGACTGAAGCTTTCTTT.

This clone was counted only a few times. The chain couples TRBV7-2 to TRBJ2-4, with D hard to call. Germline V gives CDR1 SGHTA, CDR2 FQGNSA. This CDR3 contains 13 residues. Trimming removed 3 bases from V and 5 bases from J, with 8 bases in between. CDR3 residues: CASSFLFQNIQYF. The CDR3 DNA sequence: TGTGCCAGCAGCTTCCTATTTCAAAACATTCAGTACTTC. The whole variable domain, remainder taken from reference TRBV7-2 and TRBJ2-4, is GAGVSQSPSNKVTEKGKDVELRCDPISGHTALYWYRQSLGQGLEFLIYFQGNSAPDKSGLPSDRFSAERTGGSVSTLTIQRTQQEDSAVYLCASSFLFQNIQYFGAGTRLSVL.

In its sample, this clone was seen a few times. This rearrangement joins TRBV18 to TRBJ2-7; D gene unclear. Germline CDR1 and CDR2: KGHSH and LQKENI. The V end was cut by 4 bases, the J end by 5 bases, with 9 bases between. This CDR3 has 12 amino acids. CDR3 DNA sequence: TGTGCCAGCTCACAGGGCAACGACGAGCAGTACTTC. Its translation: CASSQGNDEQYF.

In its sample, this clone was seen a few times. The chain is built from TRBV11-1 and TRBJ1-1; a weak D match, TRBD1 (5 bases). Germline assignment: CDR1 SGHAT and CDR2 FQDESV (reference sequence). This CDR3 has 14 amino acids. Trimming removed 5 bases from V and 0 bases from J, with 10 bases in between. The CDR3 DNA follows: TGTGCCAGCAGCCGGGACCCCATGAACACTGAAGCTTTCTTT. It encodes CASSRDPMNTEAFF.

For the CDR3, the DNA is TGCGCCAGCAGCCCCCGGGACGAATCCTATGGCTACACCTTC. It yields the protein CASSPRDESYGYTF. The V call is TRBV5-1, the J call TRBJ1-2; a weak D match, TRBD1 (5 bases). The ends were cut back, 4 bases at V and 4 bases at J, with 14 bases in the middle. Germline loops: CDR1 SGHRS, CDR2 YFSETQ. The CDR3 extends over 14 amino acids.

The CDR3 sequence is CASSPPNSQSSGNTIYF. CDR3 DNA: TGTGCCAGCTCACCACCGAATTCACAAAGCTCTGGAAACACCATATATTTT. The chain uses TRBV18 and TRBJ1-3; D is uncertain. CDR1 and CDR2 (germline): KGHSH, LQKENI. Trimming cost V 0 bases and J 0 bases, with 12 bases left between them. The CDR3 loop spans 17 amino acids.

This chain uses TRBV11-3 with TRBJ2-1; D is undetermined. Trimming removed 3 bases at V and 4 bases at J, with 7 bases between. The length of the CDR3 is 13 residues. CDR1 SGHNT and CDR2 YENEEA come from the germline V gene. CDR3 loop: CASSFSHYNEQFF. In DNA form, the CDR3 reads TGTGCCAGCAGCTTTAGCCATTACAATGAGCAGTTCTTC.

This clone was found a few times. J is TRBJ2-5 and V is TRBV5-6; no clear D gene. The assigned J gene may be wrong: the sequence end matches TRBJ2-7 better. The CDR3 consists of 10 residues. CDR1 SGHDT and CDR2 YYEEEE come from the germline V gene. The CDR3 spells CASSEDEQYF. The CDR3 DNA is TGTGCCAGCAGTGAGGACGAGCAGTACTTC.

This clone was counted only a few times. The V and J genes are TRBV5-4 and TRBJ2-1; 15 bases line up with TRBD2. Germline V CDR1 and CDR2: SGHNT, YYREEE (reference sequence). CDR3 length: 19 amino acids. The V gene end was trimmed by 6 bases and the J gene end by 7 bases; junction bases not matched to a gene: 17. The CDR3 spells CASTARPRGLAGGWNEQFF. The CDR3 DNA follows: TGTGCCAGCACCGCCCGCCCCCGGGGACTAGCGGGAGGTTGGAATGAGCAGTTCTTC.

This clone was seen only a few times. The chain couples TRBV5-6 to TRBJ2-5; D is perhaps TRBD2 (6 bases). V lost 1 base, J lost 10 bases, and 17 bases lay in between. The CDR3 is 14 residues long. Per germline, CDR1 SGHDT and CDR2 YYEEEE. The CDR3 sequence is CASSLFRTTRVQYF. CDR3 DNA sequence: TGTGCCAGCAGCTTGTTTAGGACTACGAGGGTCCAGTACTTC. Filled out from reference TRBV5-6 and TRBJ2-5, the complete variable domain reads DAGVTQSPTHLIKTRGQQVTLRCSPKSGHDTVSWYQQALGQGPQFIFQYYEEEERQRGNFPDRFSGHQFPNYSSELNVNALLLGDSALYLCASSLFRTTRVQYFGPGTRLLVL.

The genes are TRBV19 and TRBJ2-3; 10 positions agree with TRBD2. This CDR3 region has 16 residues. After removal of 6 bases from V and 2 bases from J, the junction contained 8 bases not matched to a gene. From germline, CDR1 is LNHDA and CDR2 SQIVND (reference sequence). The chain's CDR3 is CASSRTSGAYTDTQYF. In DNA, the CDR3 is TGTGCCAGTAGCCGGACTAGCGGAGCTTACACAGATACGCAGTATTTT. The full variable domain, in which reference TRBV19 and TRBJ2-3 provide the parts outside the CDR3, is DGGITQSPKYLFRKEGQNVTLSCEQNLNHDAMYWYRQDPGQGLRLIYYSQIVNDFQKGDIAEGYSVSREKKESFPLTVTSAQKNPTAFYLCASSRTSGAYTDTQYFGPGTRLTVL.

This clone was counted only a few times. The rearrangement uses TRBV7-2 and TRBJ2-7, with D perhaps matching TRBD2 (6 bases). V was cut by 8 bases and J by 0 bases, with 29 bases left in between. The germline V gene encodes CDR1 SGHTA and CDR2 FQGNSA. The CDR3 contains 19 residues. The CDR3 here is CASSYTAGVTGVSSYEQYF. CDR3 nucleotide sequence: TGTGCCAGCTCTTATACCGCCGGAGTCACGGGGGTCAGCTCCTACGAGCAGTACTTC.

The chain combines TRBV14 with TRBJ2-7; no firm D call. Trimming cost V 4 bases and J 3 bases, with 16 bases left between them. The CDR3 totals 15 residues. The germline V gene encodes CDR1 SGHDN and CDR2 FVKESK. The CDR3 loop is CASSPSKWVNYEQYF. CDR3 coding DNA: TGTGCCAGCAGCCCGAGTAAGTGGGTGAACTACGAGCAGTACTTC. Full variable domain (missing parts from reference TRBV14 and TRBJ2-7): EAGVTQFPSHSVIEKGQTVTLRCDPISGHDNLYWYRRVMGKEIKFLLHFVKESKQDESGMPNNRFLAERTGGTYSTLKVQPAELEDSGVYFCASSPSKWVNYEQYFGPGTRLTVT.

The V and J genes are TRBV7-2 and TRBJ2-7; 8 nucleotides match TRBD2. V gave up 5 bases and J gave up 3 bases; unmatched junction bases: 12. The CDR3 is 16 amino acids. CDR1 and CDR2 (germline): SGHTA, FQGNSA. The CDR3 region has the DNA TGTGCCAGCAGCCGGTCGGGGGGGCTATCCCTCTACGAGCAGTACTTC. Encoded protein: CASSRSGGLSLYEQYF.

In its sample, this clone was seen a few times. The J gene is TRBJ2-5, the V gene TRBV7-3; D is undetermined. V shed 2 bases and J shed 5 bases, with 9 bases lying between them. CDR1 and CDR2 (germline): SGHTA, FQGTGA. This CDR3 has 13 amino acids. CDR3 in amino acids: CASSLWPGETQYF. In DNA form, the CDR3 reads TGTGCCAGCAGCTTATGGCCTGGGGAGACCCAGTACTTC.

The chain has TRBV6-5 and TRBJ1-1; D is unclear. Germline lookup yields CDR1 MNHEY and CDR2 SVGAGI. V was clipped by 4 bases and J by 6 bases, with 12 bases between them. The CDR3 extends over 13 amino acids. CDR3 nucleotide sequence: TGTGCCAGCAGTTTACTCAGAGGTCCTGAAGCTTTCTTT. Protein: CASSLLRGPEAFF.

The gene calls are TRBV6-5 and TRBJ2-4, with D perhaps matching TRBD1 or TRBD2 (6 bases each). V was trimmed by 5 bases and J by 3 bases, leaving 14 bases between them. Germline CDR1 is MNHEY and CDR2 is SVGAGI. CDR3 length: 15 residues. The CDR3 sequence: CASSTFGGDKNIQYF. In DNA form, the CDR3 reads TGTGCCAGCAGTACCTTCGGGGGCGACAAAAACATTCAGTACTTC.

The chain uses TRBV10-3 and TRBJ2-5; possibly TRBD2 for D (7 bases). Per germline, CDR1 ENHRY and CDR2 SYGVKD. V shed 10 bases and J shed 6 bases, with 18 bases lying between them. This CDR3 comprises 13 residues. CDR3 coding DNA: TGTGCCAGCATCCAGGGGCGGGGGCAGACCCAGTACTTC. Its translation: CASIQGRGQTQYF.

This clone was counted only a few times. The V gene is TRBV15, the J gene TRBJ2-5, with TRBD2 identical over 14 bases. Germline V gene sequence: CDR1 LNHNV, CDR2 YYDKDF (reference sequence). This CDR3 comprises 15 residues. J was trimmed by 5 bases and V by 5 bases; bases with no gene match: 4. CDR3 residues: CATSRRTSGRETQYF. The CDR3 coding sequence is TGTGCCACCAGCCGACGGACTAGCGGGAGGGAGACCCAGTACTTC.